The rows below give T cell receptor beta chains drawn from one sample of a study of cytomegalovirus exposure and HLA in healthy donors. TCRdb keeps only in-frame clones here, not all; method: immunoSEQ multiplex PCR. The table records more than 95,000 clones, about four fifths of them present only once. Sequencing input: PBMCs. These receptor sequences come from a middle-aged woman in good health and CMV-seropositive. The CDR3 runs from the conserved cysteine through the conserved F or W. Each record gives: clone size, V gene, J gene, D gene, CDR3 protein, CDR3 DNA. The D gene is left open where the match is weak. Rows give clone size only sometimes, using once, few, many, or a class for an expanded clone.

>.|TRBV10-1|TRBJ2-2|TRBD1
CASSDRGRTGELFF
TGCGCCAGCAGTGACAGGGGGCGTACCGGGGAGCTGTTTTTT
>.|TRBV2|TRBJ1-4|.
CASSRGEKLFF
TGTGCCAGCAGTAGGGGAGAAAAACTGTTTTTT
>.|TRBV6-1|TRBJ1-5|.
CASSLFGGLQPQHF
TGTGCCAGCAGTCTCTTTGGGGGGTTGCAGCCCCAGCATTTT
>.|TRBV9|TRBJ1-6|TRBD1
CASSAKTGGWNSPLHF
TGTGCCAGCAGCGCAAAGACAGGGGGCTGGAATTCACCCCTCCACTTT
>.|TRBV7-9|TRBJ2-1|TRBD2
CASRSREGHYNEQFF
TGTGCCAGCAGGTCGAGGGAGGGCCACTACAATGAGCAGTTCTTC
>.|TRBV7-8|TRBJ2-3|.
CASTSTGGMTQMYQYF
TGTGCCAGCACCAGCACGGGCGGGATGACCCAGATGTACCAGTATTTT
>.|TRBV7-8|TRBJ1-3|.
CASRPYYSGNTIYF
TGTGCCAGCAGACCATACTACTCTGGAAACACCATATATTTT
>few|TRBV7-9|TRBJ1-2|TRBD1
CASSLGDRGPVYGYTF
TGTGCCAGCAGCTTAGGGGACAGGGGGCCGGTCTATGGCTACACCTTC
>.|TRBV9|TRBJ1-2|TRBD1
CASSGGDRDPNYGYTF
TGTGCCAGCAGCGGGGGCGACAGGGACCCTAACTATGGCTACACCTTC
>.|TRBV5-1|TRBJ2-7|.
CASRLEGEQYF
TGCGCCAGCAGGTTGGAGGGGGAGCAGTACTTC
>.|TRBV13|TRBJ2-3|TRBD2
CASSLGAGGITDTQYF
TGTGCCAGCAGCTTAGGAGCGGGAGGTATCACAGATACGCAGTATTTT
>.|TRBV19|TRBJ2-7|.
CASSLKAVSYEQYF
TGTGCCAGTAGCCTAAAGGCGGTTTCCTACGAGCAGTACTTC
>few|TRBV5-1|TRBJ1-1|.
CASSLVPHRNTEAFF
TGCGCCAGCAGCTTGGTCCCCCACAGGAACACTGAAGCTTTCTTT
>.|TRBV20-1|TRBJ2-3|.
CSASELETQYF
TGCAGTGCTTCAGAGTTGGAGACGCAGTATTTT
>.|TRBV9|TRBJ1-4|TRBD1
CASSVGDRQIRGNEKLFF
TGTGCCAGCAGCGTAGGGGACAGGCAGATTCGGGGGAATGAAAAACTGTTTTTT
>once|TRBV14|TRBJ2-3|TRBD2
CASSQQGLADSTDTQYF
TGTGCCAGCAGCCAACAGGGACTAGCAGACAGCACAGATACGCAGTATTTT
>.|TRBV5-6|TRBJ1-1|TRBD1
CASSWGTGGASSSTEAFF
TGTGCCAGCAGCTGGGGAACAGGGGGCGCGTCTTCGAGCACTGAAGCTTTCTTT
>.|TRBV5-1|TRBJ1-4|TRBD1
CASRLGTGGDEKLFF
TGCGCCAGCAGACTGGGCACAGGGGGGGATGAAAAACTGTTTTTT
>.|TRBV28|TRBJ1-5|TRBD1
CASSSGQGHQPQHF
TGTGCCAGCAGTTCGGGACAGGGTCATCAGCCCCAGCATTTT
>.|TRBV5-4|TRBJ1-4|.
CASTSGTHNEKLFF
TGTGCCAGCACCTCCGGGACTCATAATGAAAAACTGTTTTTT
>few|TRBV7-7|TRBJ2-7|.
CASCGGDGWAYEQYF
TGTGCTAGCTGCGGCGGGGATGGGTGGGCCTACGAGCAGTACTTC
>.|TRBV11-2|TRBJ2-3|.
CASSLVNSSTDTQYF
TGTGCCAGCAGCTTAGTAAACTCTAGCACAGATACGCAGTATTTT